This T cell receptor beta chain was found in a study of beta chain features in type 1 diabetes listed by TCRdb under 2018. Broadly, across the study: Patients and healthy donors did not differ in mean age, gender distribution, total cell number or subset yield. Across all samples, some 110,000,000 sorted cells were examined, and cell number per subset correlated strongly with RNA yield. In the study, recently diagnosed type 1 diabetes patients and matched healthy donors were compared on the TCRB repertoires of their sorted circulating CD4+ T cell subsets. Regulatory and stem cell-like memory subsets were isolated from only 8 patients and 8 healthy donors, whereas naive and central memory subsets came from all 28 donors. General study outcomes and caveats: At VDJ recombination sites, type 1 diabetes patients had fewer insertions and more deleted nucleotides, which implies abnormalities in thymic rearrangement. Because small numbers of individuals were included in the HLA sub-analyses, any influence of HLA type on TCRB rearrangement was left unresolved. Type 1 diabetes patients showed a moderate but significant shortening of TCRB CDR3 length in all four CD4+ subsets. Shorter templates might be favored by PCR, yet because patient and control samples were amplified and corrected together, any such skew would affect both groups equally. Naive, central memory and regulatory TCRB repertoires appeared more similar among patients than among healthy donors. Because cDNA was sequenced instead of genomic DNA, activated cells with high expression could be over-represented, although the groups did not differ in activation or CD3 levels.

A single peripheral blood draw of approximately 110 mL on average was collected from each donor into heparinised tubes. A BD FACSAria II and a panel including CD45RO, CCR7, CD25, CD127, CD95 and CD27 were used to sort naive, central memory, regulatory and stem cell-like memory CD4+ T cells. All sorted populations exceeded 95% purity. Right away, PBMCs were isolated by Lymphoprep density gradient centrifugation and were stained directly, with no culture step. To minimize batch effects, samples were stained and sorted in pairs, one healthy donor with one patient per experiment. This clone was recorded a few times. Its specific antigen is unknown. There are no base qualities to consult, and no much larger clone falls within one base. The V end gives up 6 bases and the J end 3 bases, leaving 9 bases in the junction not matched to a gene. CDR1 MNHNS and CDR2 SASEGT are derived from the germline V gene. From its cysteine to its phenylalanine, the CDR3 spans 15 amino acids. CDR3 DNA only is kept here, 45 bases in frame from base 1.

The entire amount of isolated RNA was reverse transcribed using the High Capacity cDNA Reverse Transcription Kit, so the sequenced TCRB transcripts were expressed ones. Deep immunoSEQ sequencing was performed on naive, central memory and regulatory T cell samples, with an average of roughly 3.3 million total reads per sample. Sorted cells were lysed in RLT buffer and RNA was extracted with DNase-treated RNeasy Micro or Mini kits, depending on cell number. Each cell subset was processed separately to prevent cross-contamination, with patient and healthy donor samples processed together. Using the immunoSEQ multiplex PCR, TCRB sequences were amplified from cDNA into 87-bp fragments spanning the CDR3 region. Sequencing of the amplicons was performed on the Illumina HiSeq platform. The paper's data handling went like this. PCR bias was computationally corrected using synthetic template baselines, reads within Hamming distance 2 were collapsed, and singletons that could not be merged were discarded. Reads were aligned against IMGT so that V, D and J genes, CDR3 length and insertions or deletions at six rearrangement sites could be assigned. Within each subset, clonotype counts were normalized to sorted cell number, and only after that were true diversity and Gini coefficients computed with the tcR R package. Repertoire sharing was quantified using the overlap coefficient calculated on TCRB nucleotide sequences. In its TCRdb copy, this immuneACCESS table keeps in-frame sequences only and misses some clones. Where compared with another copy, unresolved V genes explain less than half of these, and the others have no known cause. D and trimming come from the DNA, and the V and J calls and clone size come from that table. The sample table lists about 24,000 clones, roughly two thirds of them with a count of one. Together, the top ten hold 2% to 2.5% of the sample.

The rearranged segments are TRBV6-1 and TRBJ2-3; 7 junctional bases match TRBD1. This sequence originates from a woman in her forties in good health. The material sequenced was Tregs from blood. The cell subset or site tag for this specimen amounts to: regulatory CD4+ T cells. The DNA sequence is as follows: TGTGCCAGCAGGGTGCCGGGACAGAATACAGATACGCAGTATTTT. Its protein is CASRVPGQNTDTQYF.